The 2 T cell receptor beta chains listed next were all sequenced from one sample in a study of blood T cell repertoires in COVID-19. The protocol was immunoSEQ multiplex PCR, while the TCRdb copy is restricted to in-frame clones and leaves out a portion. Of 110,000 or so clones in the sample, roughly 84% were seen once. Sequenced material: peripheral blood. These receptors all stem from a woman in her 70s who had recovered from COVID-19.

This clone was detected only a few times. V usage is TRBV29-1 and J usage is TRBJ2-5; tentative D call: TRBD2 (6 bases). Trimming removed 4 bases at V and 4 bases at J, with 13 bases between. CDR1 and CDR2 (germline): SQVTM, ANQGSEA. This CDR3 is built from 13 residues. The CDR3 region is CSVAWGVAETQYF. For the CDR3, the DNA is TGCAGCGTTGCTTGGGGGGTGGCAGAGACCCAGTACTTC.

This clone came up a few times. CDR3 bases: TGTGCCAGCAGCAACCCCAGGGGTTACGAGCAGTACTTC. Residues: CASSNPRGYEQYF. This sequence joins TRBV6-2 or TRBV6-3 and TRBJ2-7; D possibly corresponds to TRBD1 (6 bases). CDR1 and CDR2 (germline): MNHEY, SVGEGT. The germline V and J ends were trimmed by 6 bases and 4 bases, with 13 bases remaining between them. The CDR3 runs 13 residues.